This T cell receptor beta chain was recorded in a study of blood T cell repertoires in COVID-19. Study-level information: T cells, B-cell-depleted T cells, or PBMCs supplied cDNA or gDNA.

The CDR3 length is 14 residues. Looked up from germline, CDR1 is SEHNR and CDR2 is FQNEAQ (reference sequence). The trim removed 5 bases at V and 8 bases at J, leaving 8 bases unmatched. Authors' data handling: Reference gene primer amplification gave nucleated cell count estimates. The protocol was immunoSEQ multiplex PCR, while the TCRdb copy is restricted to in-frame clones and leaves out a portion. The DNA gave D and trimming, while V, J and clone size come from that table. The sample lists around 76,000 clones; 83% were seen once. In Seattle, patients joined the study during active infection and were tracked longitudinally.

This chain links TRBV7-9 with TRBJ1-2, with TRBD1 matching 10 bases. The material sequenced was peripheral blood. This sequence was found in a man aged 25-45 years with COVID-19, enrolled during active disease. CDR3 residues: CASSLDRGREGYTF. The CDR3 coding sequence is TGTGCCAGCAGCCTAGACAGGGGGCGCGAAGGCTACACCTTC.